Detailed here is one T cell receptor (beta chain). The data derive from a study of blood T cell repertoires in COVID-19. Whole-study context: Italy, Spain and the United States were the sources of the convalescent and acute COVID-19 samples.

TCRdb's table, derived via immunoSEQ multiplex PCR, lists solely in-frame clones and lacks some. This sample has over 250,000 clones, with around 89% found just once. The CDR3 extends over 16 amino acids. Germline V gene data show CDR1 as MNHEY and CDR2 as SVGAGI. Trimming removed 4 bases from V and 6 bases from J; junction bases left unmatched: 6. Symptom resolution, clearance, or two negative PCRs marked the recovered donors of Cohort 3. The sample taken for sequencing was PBMCs or T cells enriched from blood (not recorded which). The chain is built from TRBV6-5 and TRBJ2-1, with 13 bases identical to TRBD2. The TCR sequence derives from a woman in her forties or fifties who had recovered from COVID-19. In DNA form, the CDR3 reads TGTGCCAGCAGTTCCGTTGGACTAGCGGGAGTCAATGAGCAGTTCTTC. Amino acids: CASSSVGLAGVNEQFF.